This TCR beta chain was captured in a study of T cell responses to AZD1222 COVID-19 vaccine. Details on this clone: Its specificity is not known. Other DNA sequences in the same sample also yield this CDR3.

Study-wide points: Nearly half of spike-specific TCRs reportedly go after variant regions that carry no mutations. Clonal diversity was possibly underestimated, and white British individuals and females predominated among donors. Rises in breadth and depth of Spike-specific TCRs came after two AZD1222 doses.

The CDR3 sequence is 13 residues long. Deletions cut 2 bases from V and 0 bases from J, with 6 bases between. Germline V gene sequence: CDR1 SGHDT, CDR2 YYEEEE. Here immunoSEQ multiplex PCR was the method, and the copy in TCRdb shows in-frame clones only, minus some. The sample holds about 110,000 clones; around 90% are singletons and the top ten take approximately 8.2%. The genes are TRBV5-6 and TRBJ2-7, with D possibly being TRBD1 (5 bases). This specimen consisted of peripheral blood, obtained 28 days after the second AZD1222 dose. The sequence derives from an adult who received the AZD1222 COVID-19 vaccine. The CDR3 nucleotides are TGTGCCAGCAGCTTAGGGGCCTCCTACGAGCAGTACTTC. It yields the protein CASSLGASYEQYF.